Following are 3 T cell receptor beta chains from one sample sequenced in a study of blood T cells in healthy people across ages (dated by TCRdb to about 2015). Libraries were prepared through 5' RACE. For sequencing, an Illumina HiSeq 2500 was employed. The second PCR ran for about 6 to 12 cycles and used a J-beta primer mix along with a sample-barcoded 5' primer. TCRdb trimmed the raw reads at Q25, called clones with MiXCR and kept productive beta chains. One record per CDR3 amino acid sequence lists the most common genes and DNA. This sample gives about 1,500,000 distinct CDR3 sequences in total; roughly 45% of them show up just once. 7% to 9% of the sample is taken by the ten largest. Sequencing input: blood. The origin of the receptors is a young woman in good health.

The table lists this clonotype with many counts. The germline gene is not matched at one end of the junction; a read error may be the cause. The chain recombines TRBV27 with TRBJ2-6; D remains unclear. In germline, CDR1 is MNHEY, CDR2 SMNVEV (reference sequence). The CDR3 is 14 amino acids. The CDR3 reads CASSSLSGANVLTF. CDR3 nucleotides: TGCGCCAGCAGCTCCCTCTCTGGGGCCAACGTCCTGACTTTC.

The chain has TRBV14 and TRBJ2-1; 14 bases are a match to TRBD2. The CDR3 runs to 17 residues. V trimming: 7 bases; J trimming: 6 bases; junction bases outside the gene matches: 11. CDR1 and CDR2 (germline): SGHDN, FVKESK. The CDR3 region is CASTPGLAGVVGNEQFF. CDR3 nucleotides: TGTGCCAGCACCCCGGGACTAGCGGGGGTAGTGGGCAATGAGCAGTTCTTC.

In this sample, this clonotype turned up a few times. This chain uses TRBV4-1 with TRBJ2-3, with 7 positions matching TRBD2. Losses at the gene ends were 11 bases for V and 6 bases for J; bases not matched to a gene: 5. The germline V gene encodes CDR1 MGHRA and CDR2 YSYEKL. CDR3 size: 11 residues. The CDR3 here is CAASGGDTQYF. CDR3 coding DNA: TGCGCCGCCTCGGGAGGCGATACGCAGTATTTT.